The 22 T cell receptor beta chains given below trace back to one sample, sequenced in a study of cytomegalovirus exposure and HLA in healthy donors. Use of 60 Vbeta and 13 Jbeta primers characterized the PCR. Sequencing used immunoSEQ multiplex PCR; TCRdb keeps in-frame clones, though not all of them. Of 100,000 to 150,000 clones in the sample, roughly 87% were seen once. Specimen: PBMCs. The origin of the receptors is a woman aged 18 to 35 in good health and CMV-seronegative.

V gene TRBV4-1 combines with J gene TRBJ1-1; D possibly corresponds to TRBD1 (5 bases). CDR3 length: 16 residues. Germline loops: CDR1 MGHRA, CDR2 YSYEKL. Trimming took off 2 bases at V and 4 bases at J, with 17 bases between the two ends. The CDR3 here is CASSQLLGQGSTEAFF. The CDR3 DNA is TGCGCCAGCAGCCAACTCTTGGGGCAGGGATCCACTGAAGCTTTCTTT.

The CDR3 sequence: CASSYSGRRANEQFF. The DNA of the CDR3 is TGTGCCAGCAGTTACTCGGGCAGGCGGGCCAATGAGCAGTTCTTC. V is TRBV6-5 and J is TRBJ2-1, with a possible D match to TRBD2 (5 bases). The CDR3 loop spans 15 amino acids. CDR1 is MNHEY, CDR2 SVGAGI, per germline. Trimming took off 0 bases at V and 6 bases at J, with 12 bases between the two ends.

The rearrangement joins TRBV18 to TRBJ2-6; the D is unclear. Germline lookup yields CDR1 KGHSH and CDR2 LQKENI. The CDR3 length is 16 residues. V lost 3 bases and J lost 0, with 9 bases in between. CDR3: CASSPIVVSGANVLTF. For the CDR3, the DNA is TGTGCCAGCTCACCGATAGTGGTCTCTGGGGCCAACGTCCTGACTTTC.

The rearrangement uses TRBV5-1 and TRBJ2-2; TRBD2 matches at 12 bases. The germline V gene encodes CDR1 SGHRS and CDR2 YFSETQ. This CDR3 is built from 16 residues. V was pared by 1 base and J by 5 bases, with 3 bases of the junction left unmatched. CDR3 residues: CASSLRLAGDTGELFF. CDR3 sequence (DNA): TGCGCCAGCAGCTTGAGACTAGCGGGGGATACCGGGGAGCTGTTTTTT. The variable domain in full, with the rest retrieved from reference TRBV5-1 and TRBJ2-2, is KAGVTQTPRYLIKTRGQQVTLSCSPISGHRSVSWYQQTPGQGLQFLFEYFSETQRNKGNFPGRFSGRQFSNSRSEMNVSTLELGDSALYLCASSLRLAGDTGELFFGEGSRLTVL.

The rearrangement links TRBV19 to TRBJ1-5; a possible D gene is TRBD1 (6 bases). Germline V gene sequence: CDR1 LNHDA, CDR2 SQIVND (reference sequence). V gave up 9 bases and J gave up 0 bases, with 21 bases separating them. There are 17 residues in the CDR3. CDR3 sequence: CASSIGGGPYSNQPQHF. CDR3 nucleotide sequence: TGTGCCAGCTCTATTGGGGGGGGGCCTTATAGCAATCAGCCCCAGCATTTT.

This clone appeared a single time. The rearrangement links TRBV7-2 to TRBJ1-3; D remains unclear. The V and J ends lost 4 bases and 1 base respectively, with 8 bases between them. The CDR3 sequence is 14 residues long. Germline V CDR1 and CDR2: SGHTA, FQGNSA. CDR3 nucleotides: TGTGCCAGCAGCTCTAGCCGATCTGGAAACACCATATATTTT. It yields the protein CASSSSRSGNTIYF.

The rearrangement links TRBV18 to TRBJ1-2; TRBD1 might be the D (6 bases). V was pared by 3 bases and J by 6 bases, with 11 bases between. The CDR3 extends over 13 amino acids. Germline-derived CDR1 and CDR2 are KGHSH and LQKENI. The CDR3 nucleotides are TGTGCCAGCTCACCCCAACAGGGAGATGGCTACACCTTC. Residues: CASSPQQGDGYTF.

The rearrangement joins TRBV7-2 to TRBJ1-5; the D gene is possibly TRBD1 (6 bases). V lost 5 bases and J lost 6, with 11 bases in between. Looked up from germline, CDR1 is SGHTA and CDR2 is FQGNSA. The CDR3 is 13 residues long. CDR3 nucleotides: TGTGCCAGCAGCATACAGGGCTCTCAGCCCCAGCATTTT. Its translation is CASSIQGSQPQHF.

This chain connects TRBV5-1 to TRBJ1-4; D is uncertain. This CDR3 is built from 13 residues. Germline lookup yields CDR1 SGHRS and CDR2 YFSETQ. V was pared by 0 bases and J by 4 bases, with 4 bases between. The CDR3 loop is CASSLVLNEKLFF. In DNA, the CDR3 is TGCGCCAGCAGCTTGGTTCTTAATGAAAAACTGTTTTTT.

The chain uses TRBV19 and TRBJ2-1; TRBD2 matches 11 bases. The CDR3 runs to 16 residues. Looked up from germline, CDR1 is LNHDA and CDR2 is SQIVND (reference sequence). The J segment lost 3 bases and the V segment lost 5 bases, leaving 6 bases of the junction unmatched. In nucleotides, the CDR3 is TGTGCCAGTAGTCTCCTAGCGGGAGGCGTCTACAATGAGCAGTTCTTC. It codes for CASSLLAGGVYNEQFF. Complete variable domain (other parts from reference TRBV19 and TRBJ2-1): DGGITQSPKYLFRKEGQNVTLSCEQNLNHDAMYWYRQDPGQGLRLIYYSQIVNDFQKGDIAEGYSVSREKKESFPLTVTSAQKNPTAFYLCASSLLAGGVYNEQFFGPGTRLTVL.

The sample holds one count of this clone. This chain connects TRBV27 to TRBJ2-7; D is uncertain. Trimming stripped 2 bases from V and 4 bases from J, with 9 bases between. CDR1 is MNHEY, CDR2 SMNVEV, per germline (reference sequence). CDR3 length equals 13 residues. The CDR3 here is CASSLIGEYEQYF. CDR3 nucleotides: TGTGCCAGCAGTTTAATCGGAGAGTACGAGCAGTACTTC.

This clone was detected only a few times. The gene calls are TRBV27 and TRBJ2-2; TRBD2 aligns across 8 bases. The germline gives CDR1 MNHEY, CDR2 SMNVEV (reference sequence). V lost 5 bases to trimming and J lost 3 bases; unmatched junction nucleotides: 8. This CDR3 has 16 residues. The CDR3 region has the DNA TGTGCCAGCAGTCCTATCGGGGGGGCGGACACCGGGGAGCTGTTTTTT. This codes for CASSPIGGADTGELFF.

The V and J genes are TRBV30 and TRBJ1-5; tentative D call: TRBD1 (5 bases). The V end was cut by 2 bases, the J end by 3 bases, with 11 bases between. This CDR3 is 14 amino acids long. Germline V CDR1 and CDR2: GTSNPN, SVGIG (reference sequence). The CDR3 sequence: CAWSPGLHNQPQHF. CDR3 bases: TGTGCCTGGAGTCCGGGACTGCACAATCAGCCCCAGCATTTT.

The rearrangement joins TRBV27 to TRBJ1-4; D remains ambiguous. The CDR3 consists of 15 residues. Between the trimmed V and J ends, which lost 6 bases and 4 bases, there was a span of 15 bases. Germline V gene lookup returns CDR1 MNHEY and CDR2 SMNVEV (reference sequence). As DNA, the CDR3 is TGTGCCAGCAGCTCACCCGCTGCACTTAATGAAAAACTGTTTTTT. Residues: CASSSPAALNEKLFF.

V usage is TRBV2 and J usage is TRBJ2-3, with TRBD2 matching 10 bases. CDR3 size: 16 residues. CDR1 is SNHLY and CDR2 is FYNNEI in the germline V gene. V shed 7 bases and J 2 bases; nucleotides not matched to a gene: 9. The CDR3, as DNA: TGTGCCAGCACCGTTAGCGGGGGGTTCCCCACAGATACGCAGTATTTT. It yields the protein CASTVSGGFPTDTQYF.

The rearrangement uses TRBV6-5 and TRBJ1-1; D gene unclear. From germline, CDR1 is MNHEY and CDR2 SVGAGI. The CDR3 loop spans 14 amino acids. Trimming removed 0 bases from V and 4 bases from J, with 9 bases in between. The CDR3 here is CASSYSSGITEAFF. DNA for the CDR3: TGTGCCAGCAGTTACTCGTCCGGGATCACTGAAGCTTTCTTT.

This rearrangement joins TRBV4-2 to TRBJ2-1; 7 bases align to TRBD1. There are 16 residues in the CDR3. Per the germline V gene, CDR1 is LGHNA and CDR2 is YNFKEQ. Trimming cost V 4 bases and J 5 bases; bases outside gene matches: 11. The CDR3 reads CASSPQGGESDNEQFF. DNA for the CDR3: TGTGCCAGCAGCCCCCAAGGGGGCGAATCTGACAATGAGCAGTTCTTC.

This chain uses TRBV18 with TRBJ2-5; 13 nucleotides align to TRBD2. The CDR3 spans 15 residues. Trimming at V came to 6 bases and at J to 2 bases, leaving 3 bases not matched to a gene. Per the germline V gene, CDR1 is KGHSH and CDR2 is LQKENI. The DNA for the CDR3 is TGTGCCAGCTCGGGACTAGCGGGGTTACAAGAGACCCAGTACTTC. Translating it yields CASSGLAGLQETQYF.

CDR3: CASSVRGNSYEQYF. CDR3 bases: TGTGCCAGCAGCGTTCGAGGGAACTCCTACGAGCAGTACTTC. This chain connects TRBV9 to TRBJ2-7; D is possibly TRBD2 (5 bases). V was pared by 2 bases and J by 0 bases, with 9 bases between. The germline V gene encodes CDR1 SGDLS and CDR2 YYNGEE. The CDR3 contains 14 residues.

The CDR3 nucleotides are TGTGCCAGCTCGGGGGGGCTCTCTGGGGCCAACGTCCTGACTTTC. Translated, it gives CASSGGLSGANVLTF. The chain carries TRBV18 and TRBJ2-6; D is possibly TRBD2 (7 bases). Germline CDR1 reads KGHSH; CDR2 reads LQKENI. The ends were cut back, 6 bases at V and 0 bases at J, with 9 bases in the middle. The CDR3 runs to 15 residues.

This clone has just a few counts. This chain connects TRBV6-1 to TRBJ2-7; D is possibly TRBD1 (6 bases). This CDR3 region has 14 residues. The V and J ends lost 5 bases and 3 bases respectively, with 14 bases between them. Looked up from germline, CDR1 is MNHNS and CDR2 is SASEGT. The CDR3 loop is CASSLDSERYEQYF. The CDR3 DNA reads TGTGCCAGCAGTTTGGACAGCGAACGCTACGAGCAGTACTTC.

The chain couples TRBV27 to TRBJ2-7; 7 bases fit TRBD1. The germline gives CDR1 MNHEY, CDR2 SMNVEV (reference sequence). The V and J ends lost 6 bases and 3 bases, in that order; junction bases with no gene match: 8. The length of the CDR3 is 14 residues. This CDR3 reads CASRTQQGIYEQYF. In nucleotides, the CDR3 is TGTGCCAGCAGAACTCAACAGGGGATCTACGAGCAGTACTTC.